A selection of T cell receptor beta chains follows, all from one sample in a study of blood T cells in healthy people across ages. From the 5' RACE reads, TCRdb called clonotypes with MiXCR, one entry per CDR3 protein. The sample holds 1 million to 1.2 million distinct CDR3 sequences, 35% to 45% seen once. Sample: blood. The receptors come from a young man in good health. CDR3s include the opening cysteine and the closing phenylalanine or tryptophan. The D gene is left open where the match is weak. Size is stated for part of the rows, as once, few or many counts, or as a class when the clone is expanded.

. TRBJ2-3 TRBV28 . CASSPLGRATDTQYF TGTGCCAGCAGTCCCCTGGGGCGGGCAACAGATACGCAGTATTTT
. TRBJ2-1 TRBV6-5 . CASSPLQLVNEQFF TGTGCCAGCAGTCCCCTCCAGTTAGTCAATGAGCAGTTCTTC
. TRBJ2-4 TRBV6-1 . CASSEPGTLKQYF TGTGCCAGCAGTGAGCCCGGGACATTGAAGCAGTACTTC
TRBD2 TRBJ2-1 TRBV12-3/TRBV12-4 . CASSRTSAIYNEQFF TGTGCCAGCAGTCGGACTAGCGCGATCTACAATGAGCAGTTCTTC
. TRBJ2-3 TRBV20-1 . CSATRSPGTDTQYF TGCAGTGCCACTAGGTCTCCTGGCACAGATACGCAGTATTTT
TRBD1 TRBJ1-2 TRBV12-3/TRBV12-4 . CASSPTGAIYGYTF TGTGCCAGCAGTCCTACAGGGGCGATCTATGGCTACACCTTC
. TRBJ2-5 TRBV20-1 . CSATGPQNQETQYF TGCAGTGCTACGGGACCACAGAACCAAGAGACCCAGTACTTC
TRBD2 TRBJ2-5 TRBV14 . CASSQDGLAGGRSYNEQYF TGTGCCAGCAGCCAAGATGGCCTAGCGGGGGGGCGGTCCTACAATGAGCAGTACTTC
TRBD1 TRBJ2-1 TRBV5-6 . CASSLVGQGTLHSEETQFF TGTGCCAGCAGCTTGGTGGGACAGGGGACGCTACATAGTGAAGAGACCCAGTTCTTC
. TRBJ2-3 TRBV4-2 once CASSQDPRADTQYF TGTGCCAGCAGCCAAGATCCCCGGGCAGATACGCAGTATTTT
. TRBJ1-2 TRBV21-1 . CASSPGAKTGGDGYTF TGTGCCAGCAGCCCCGGGGCCAAAACAGGGGGCGATGGCTACACCTTC
TRBD1 TRBJ2-2 TRBV28 . CASSSRDRGPIPNFNAGELFF TGTGCCAGCAGTTCCCGGGACAGGGGGCCAATACCTAATTTCAACGCCGGGGAGCTGTTTTTT
TRBD1 TRBJ1-3 TRBV13 few CASSLGQGISGNTIYF TGTGCCAGCAGCCTGGGACAGGGGATATCTGGAAACACCATATATTTT
. TRBJ2-7 TRBV5-1 . CASSPIRQGGLDEQYF TGCGCCAGCAGCCCAATCCGACAGGGAGGGTTGGACGAGCAGTACTTC
. TRBJ1-1 TRBV16 . CASSPRGGAVNRTEAFF TGTGCCAGCAGCCCTCGAGGGGGGGCGGTGAACAGGACTGAAGCTTTCTTT
TRBD1 TRBJ2-3 TRBV20-1 few CSATVRQGAADTQYF TGCAGTGCAACCGTCCGACAGGGGGCTGCGGATACGCAGTATTTT
TRBD2 TRBJ2-1 TRBV28 few CASISETSGEFDNEQFF TGTGCCAGCATTTCCGAGACTAGCGGGGAGTTTGACAATGAGCAGTTCTTC
. TRBJ2-2 TRBV28 . CASSRDLIKKLFF TGTGCCAGCAGTCGGGACCTAATTAAAAAGCTGTTTTTT
TRBD2 TRBJ2-3 TRBV12-3/TRBV12-4 . CASPPAGGLIDTQYF TGTGCCAGCCCTCCGGCGGGGGGGCTCATAGATACGCAGTATTTT
TRBD1 TRBJ1-2 TRBV12-3/TRBV12-4 . CASTLGTVNYGYTF TGTGCCAGCACCCTGGGGACAGTCAACTATGGCTACACCTTC
. TRBJ2-7 TRBV12-3/TRBV12-4 many CASTLTGEQYF TGTGCCAGCACCCTGACGGGCGAGCAGTACTTC
. TRBJ2-4 TRBV20-1 . CSARQGGVGKNIQYF TGCAGTGCTAGGCAGGGCGGGGTGGGCAAAAACATTCAGTACTTC
. TRBJ1-1 TRBV3-1 . CASERDSGYQVKRTEAFF TGTGCCAGCGAAAGGGATTCCGGATATCAGGTTAAGCGCACTGAAGCTTTCTTT